This TCR beta chain was recovered during a study of Graves' ophthalmopathy and Graves' hyperthyroidism. CDR3 length: 15 amino acids. The germline V gene has CDR1 MNHEY and CDR2 SVGAGI. The V gene lost 2 bases and the J gene lost 6 bases, with 16 bases spanning the gap. RNA served as the template for amplifying TCR beta CDR3 regions. RT-PCR was first run with HTBI primers, then multiplex PCR in a second round. MiXCR, applied by TCRdb to the multiplex PCR reads, yields one record per CDR3 protein. The sample has about 400,000 distinct CDR3 sequences; approximately 21% are singletons. The clonotype originates from a woman under 30 with stable Graves' hyperthyroidism. Sequencing was done on a sample of peripheral blood. The gene calls are TRBV6-5 and TRBJ1-2; D not resolved. CDR3 residues: CASSYGGLGLDGYTF. DNA for the CDR3: TGTGCCAGCAGTTACGGTGGTTTAGGGCTAGATGGCTACACCTTC.